The sequence of this T cell receptor (beta chain) was determined in a study of T cell responses to AZD1222 COVID-19 vaccine. Study details: Recipients boosted at about 4 weeks or about 12 weeks are pooled.

This clone was observed a few times. Its antigen is unidentified. Libraries were prepared by immunoSEQ multiplex PCR; TCRdb keeps only in-frame clonotypes and omits some of them. Of 60,000 to 80,000 clones in the sample, 70% to 90% are singletons; the top ten hold 4.9%. Germline lookup yields CDR1 SGHKS and CDR2 YYEKEE (reference sequence). The CDR3 totals 12 residues. With 4 bases removed from V and 7 bases from J, the gap between germline ends came to 6 bases. Findings of the study overall: Regions 160-218 and 743-854 held dominance among vaccine-associated CD4 TCRs, which spanned spike. Donors were chiefly white British, with a greater number of females, and clonal diversity was perhaps underestimated.

Sequenced material: peripheral blood, taken on day 0 of AZD1222 vaccination. The chain links TRBV5-5 to TRBJ1-6, with D possibly matching TRBD1 (5 bases). The receptor's source is an adult in good health. The CDR3 here is CASSRQNSPLHF. As DNA, the CDR3 is TGTGCCAGCAGCCGACAGAATTCACCCCTCCACTTT.